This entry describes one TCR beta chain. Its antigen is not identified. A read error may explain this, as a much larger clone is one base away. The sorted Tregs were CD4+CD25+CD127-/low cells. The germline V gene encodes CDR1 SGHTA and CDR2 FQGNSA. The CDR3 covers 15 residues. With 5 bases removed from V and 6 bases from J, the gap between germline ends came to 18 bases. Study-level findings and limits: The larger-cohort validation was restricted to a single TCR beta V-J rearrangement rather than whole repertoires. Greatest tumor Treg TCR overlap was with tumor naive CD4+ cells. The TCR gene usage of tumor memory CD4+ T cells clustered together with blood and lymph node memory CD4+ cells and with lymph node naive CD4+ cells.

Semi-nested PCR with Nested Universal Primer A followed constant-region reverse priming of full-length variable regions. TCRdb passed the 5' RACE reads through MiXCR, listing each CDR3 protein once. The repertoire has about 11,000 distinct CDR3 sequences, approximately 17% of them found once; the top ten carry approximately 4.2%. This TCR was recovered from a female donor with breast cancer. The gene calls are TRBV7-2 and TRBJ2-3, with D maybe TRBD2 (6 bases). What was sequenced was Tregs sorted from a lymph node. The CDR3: CASSPSGVRSDTQYF. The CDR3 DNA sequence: TGTGCCAGCAGCCCTTCGGGGGTCAGGTCGGATACGCAGTATTTT.